This T cell receptor beta chain is from a study of early T cells in non-severe SARS-CoV-2 infection. Study overall: The input, bulk RNA from unsorted whole blood, was sequenced, and chains were unpaired.

Individual cDNA molecules were tagged with unique molecular identifiers. A single record per CDR3 protein comes from TCRdb applying MiXCR to the 5' RACE reads. The table shows around 92,000 distinct CDR3 sequences, with approximately 11% occurring only once. Concerning this clonotype itself: Its antigen is unidentified.

Notes on the study in general: VDJdb matching, biased toward anti-spike CD8 responses, missed private and CD4 specificities.

This CDR3 region has 16 residues. Trimming at V came to 5 bases and at J to 0 bases, leaving 5 bases not matched to a gene. Germline loops: CDR1 LNHDA, CDR2 SQIVND (reference sequence). Sequencing was carried out using whole blood. The genes are TRBV19 and TRBJ1-4, with TRBD1 identical over 8 bases. The TCR was taken from an adult who was a healthcare worker with PCR-confirmed SARS-CoV-2 infection or an uninfected control (not recorded which). The CDR3 region is CASSSQGAATNEKLFF. As DNA, the CDR3 is TGTGCCAGTAGTTCGCAGGGGGCCGCAACTAATGAAAAACTGTTTTTT.